This TCR beta chain derives from a study of T cell changes during pregnancy in multiple sclerosis. Sequencing was performed with immunoSEQ multiplex PCR; in TCRdb, only in-frame clones are kept and a portion is missing. Of about 40,000 clones listed, 75% to 95% are singletons. V lost 4 bases and J lost 0; bases outside the gene matches: 8. The CDR3 totals 16 residues. Germline V lookup: CDR1 MGHRA, CDR2 YSYEKL. The chain recombines TRBV4-1 with TRBJ1-1; 7 bases are shared with TRBD1. The sequencing here drew on CD8+ T cells from peripheral blood mononuclear cells, taken before pregnancy. This TCR derives from a female donor with multiple sclerosis, enrolled in a pregnancy study. CDR3: CASSLGATGLNTEAFF. CDR3 in DNA: TGCGCCAGCAGCCTGGGGGCGACAGGGCTGAACACTGAAGCTTTCTTT.